This T cell receptor beta chain appears in the sequencing data of a study of T cells after yellow fever vaccination. The V end lost 4 bases, the J end lost 0 bases, and 10 bases lay between the germline ends. The CDR3 runs to 15 residues. The germline gives CDR1 LGHNA, CDR2 YSLEER. This clonotype was picked up many times. TCRdb reprocessed the 5' RACE reads via MiXCR and lists one record per CDR3 protein. The sample records a few hundred thousand distinct CDR3 sequences, more than 9% being singletons. The sequencing used PBMCs, collected on the day of the first yellow fever vaccination. The chain couples TRBV4-3 to TRBJ1-3, with D possibly TRBD1 on 5 matching bases. This TCR was recovered from a man between 18 and 29 years old who received the YFV17D yellow fever vaccine. The CDR3 DNA reads TGCGCCAGCAGCCCGGGACTGAGCTCTGGAAACACCATATATTTT. It codes for CASSPGLSSGNTIYF.